One sample yielded the 30 T cell receptor beta chains listed below, sequenced in a study of blood T cell repertoires in COVID-19. Data came from immunoSEQ multiplex PCR; TCRdb stores just in-frame clones and leaves some out. The table includes some 300,000 clones, about 86% detected once. Source material: peripheral blood. The source of these receptors is an older woman with COVID-19, enrolled during active disease.

The J gene is TRBJ2-3, the V gene TRBV5-4; the D gene is possibly TRBD2 (6 bases). The CDR3 spans 14 residues. Trimming left V 4 bases short and J 4 bases short, with 13 bases between. CDR1 is SGHNT, CDR2 YYREEE, per germline (reference sequence). The CDR3 bases are TGTGCCAGCAGCACGGGGAGGTGGTCAGATACGCAGTATTTT. Protein: CASSTGRWSDTQYF.

The chain couples TRBV27 to TRBJ1-2; 7 nucleotides agree with TRBD1. After removal of 1 base from V and 9 bases from J, the junction contained 8 bases not matched to a gene. This CDR3 has 14 residues. Germline CDR1 MNHEY, CDR2 SMNVEV (reference sequence). CDR3 region: CASSLFRDSLSYTF. CDR3 nucleotide sequence: TGTGCCAGCAGTTTATTCCGGGACAGCTTGAGCTACACCTTC.

This rearrangement joins TRBV24-1 to TRBJ2-2; 8 positions agree with TRBD2. In germline, CDR1 is KGHDR, CDR2 SFDVKD. This CDR3 comprises 16 residues. Trimming at V came to 4 bases and at J to 1 base, leaving 4 bases not matched to a gene. The CDR3 here is CATSDTSGGNTGELFF. CDR3 in DNA: TGTGCCACCAGTGACACTAGCGGTGGGAACACCGGGGAGCTGTTTTTT.

Ten or more counts support this clone. V and J are TRBV6-2 or TRBV6-3 and TRBJ1-5, with D unclear. Trimming pared 6 bases from V and 2 bases from J, leaving 17 bases between. CDR3 length: 16 amino acids. Per the germline V gene, CDR1 is MNHEY and CDR2 is SVGEGT. The CDR3 loop is CASSNYQNGGNQPQHF. CDR3 nucleotide sequence: TGTGCCAGCAGCAACTACCAGAACGGGGGCAATCAGCCCCAGCATTTT.

The chain carries TRBV20-1 and TRBJ1-3, with 12 bases fitting TRBD1. CDR3 length: 17 amino acids. V lost 3 bases, J lost 2 bases, and 8 bases stayed unmatched. The germline CDR1 and CDR2 sequences are DFQATT and SNEGSKA (reference sequence). As DNA, the CDR3 is TGCAGTGCTAGTTCACCGGGACAGGGGGCGCCTGGAAACACCATATATTTT. Protein product: CSASSPGQGAPGNTIYF.

To note about this clone: Other DNA variants within this sample encode the same CDR3. The V and J genes are TRBV6-5 and TRBJ1-2, with 7 bases fitting TRBD1. The CDR3 consists of 14 residues. Germline CDR1 and CDR2: MNHEY and SVGAGI. V was clipped by 6 bases and J by 1 base; unmatched bases: 5. The CDR3 DNA reads TGTGCCAGCAGCCGACAGGGTGATAACTATGGCTACACCTTC. Amino acid sequence: CASSRQGDNYGYTF.

This chain joins TRBV19 and TRBJ1-6; a weak D match, TRBD1 (6 bases). The V gene's germline CDR1 is LNHDA and CDR2 SQIVND (reference sequence). The CDR3 runs to 15 residues. V dropped 5 bases and J dropped 3 bases, with 11 bases sitting between them. CDR3 DNA: TGTGCCAGTAGTGCCAAGGACAGCTATAATTCACCCCTCCACTTT. This encodes CASSAKDSYNSPLHF. The whole variable domain, filled in from reference TRBV19 and TRBJ1-6, reads DGGITQSPKYLFRKEGQNVTLSCEQNLNHDAMYWYRQDPGQGLRLIYYSQIVNDFQKGDIAEGYSVSREKKESFPLTVTSAQKNPTAFYLCASSAKDSYNSPLHFGNGTRLTVT.

The chain is built from TRBV6-5 and TRBJ1-1; TRBD1 matches 10 bases. Germline CDR1 is MNHEY and CDR2 is SVGAGI. J was trimmed by 3 bases and V by 6 bases; bases with no gene match: 7. CDR3 length equals 15 residues. CDR3 sequence: CASRDAGTGDTEAFF. CDR3 DNA: TGTGCCAGCAGAGATGCCGGGACAGGGGACACTGAAGCTTTCTTT.

The rearrangement joins TRBV20-1 to TRBJ1-2; a possible D gene is TRBD1 (5 bases). V gave up 3 bases and J gave up 8 bases, with 19 bases separating them. Germline CDR1 and CDR2: DFQATT and SNEGSKA (reference sequence). The CDR3 is 14 residues long. CDR3 protein: CSASLRSGAQGYTF. The CDR3 DNA follows: TGCAGTGCTAGTTTGAGGAGTGGGGCGCAGGGCTACACCTTC.

The chain carries TRBV28 and TRBJ1-5; no clear D gene. V lost 5 bases, J lost 1 base, and 12 bases lay in between. Germline V gene sequence: CDR1 MDHEN, CDR2 SYDVKM. The CDR3 contains 15 residues. CDR3 bases: TGTGCCAGCAGTACCGGAGGACCGAGCAATCAGCCCCAGCATTTT. It is translated as CASSTGGPSNQPQHF.

The V and J genes are TRBV3-1 (or the pseudogene TRBV3-2) and TRBJ1-1; D is unclear. The CDR3 has 12 residues. The germline V and J ends were trimmed by 4 bases and 7 bases, with 10 bases remaining between them. The germline CDR1 and CDR2 sequences are LGHDT and YNNKEL (reference sequence). The CDR3 DNA reads TGTGCCAGCAGCCCCGGGTCCCATGAAGCTTTCTTT. This encodes CASSPGSHEAFF.

The chain is built from TRBV30 and TRBJ2-3, with D maybe TRBD2 (5 bases). Looked up from germline, CDR1 is GTSNPN and CDR2 is SVGIG (reference sequence). The length of the CDR3 is 14 residues. With 2 bases removed from V and 1 base from J, the gap between germline ends came to 10 bases. CDR3 in amino acids: CAWSTGMGTDTQYF. In DNA, the CDR3 is TGTGCCTGGAGTACGGGGATGGGCACAGATACGCAGTATTTT.

The chain couples TRBV3-1 (or the pseudogene TRBV3-2) to TRBJ1-2; D not certain. The CDR3 length is 14 residues. Germline V gene data show CDR1 as LGHDT and CDR2 as YNNKEL (reference sequence). Trimming took off 1 base at V and 3 bases at J, with 9 bases between the two ends. The CDR3 DNA follows: TGTGCCAGCAGCCAAGCGCTCAGTTACTATGGCTACACCTTC. Protein sequence: CASSQALSYYGYTF.

This rearrangement joins TRBV10-3 to TRBJ2-1, with unresolved D. This CDR3 comprises 18 residues. Germline V gene lookup returns CDR1 ENHRY and CDR2 SYGVKD. Between the trimmed V and J ends, which lost 0 bases and 0 bases, there was a span of 15 bases. The CDR3, as DNA: TGTGCCATCAGTGAGTCGACACCTTTCCAGAGCTCCTACAATGAGCAGTTCTTC. This sequence encodes CAISESTPFQSSYNEQFF.

V and J are TRBV2 and TRBJ1-6; D not certain. CDR3 size: 14 residues. Looked up from germline, CDR1 is SNHLY and CDR2 is FYNNEI. Trimming removed 3 bases at V and 8 bases at J, with 11 bases between. The CDR3: CASSDGASDSPLHF. CDR3 sequence (DNA): TGTGCCAGCAGTGATGGAGCCTCGGATTCACCCCTCCACTTT.

V is TRBV6-5 and J is TRBJ2-2; the match to TRBD2 covers 10 bases. In germline, CDR1 is MNHEY, CDR2 SVGAGI. The V gene end was trimmed by 7 bases and the J gene end by 3 bases; junction bases not matched to a gene: 5. The CDR3 is made up of 15 amino acids. The CDR3 protein is CASIRSGGDTGELFF. CDR3 coding DNA: TGTGCCAGCATCCGAAGCGGGGGGGACACCGGGGAGCTGTTTTTT.

The rearrangement links TRBV7-2 to TRBJ2-7, with 10 positions matching TRBD2. With V trimmed by 6 bases and J by 3 bases, 5 bases remained unmatched. Germline V CDR1 and CDR2: SGHTA, FQGNSA. This CDR3 is 14 amino acids long. CDR3 loop: CASSPSGGNYEQYF. DNA for the CDR3: TGTGCCAGCAGTCCTAGCGGGGGTAACTACGAGCAGTACTTC.

The chain couples TRBV7-2 to TRBJ2-3; TRBD1 aligns across 9 bases. Germline V lookup: CDR1 SGHTA, CDR2 FQGNSA. This CDR3 region has 15 residues. V shed 4 bases and J 8 bases; nucleotides not matched to a gene: 10. The CDR3 region is CASSSDRGGVRTQYF. CDR3 bases: TGTGCCAGCAGCTCCGACAGGGGGGGCGTTCGTACGCAGTATTTT.

This rearrangement joins TRBV7-9 to TRBJ2-3; TRBD2 aligns across 13 bases. CDR3 length: 15 amino acids. Germline CDR1 is SEHNR and CDR2 is FQNEAQ (reference sequence). J was trimmed by 4 bases and V by 4 bases; bases with no gene match: 2. The CDR3 sequence is CASSSLAGGPDTQYF. In DNA form, the CDR3 reads TGTGCCAGCAGCTCACTAGCGGGGGGGCCAGATACGCAGTATTTT.

The chain has TRBV2 and TRBJ1-2, with a possible D match to TRBD1 (5 bases). Per germline, CDR1 SNHLY and CDR2 FYNNEI. The CDR3 has 14 residues. V lost 7 bases to trimming and J lost 4 bases, with 16 bases between them. As DNA, the CDR3 is TGTGCCAGCATGAGGAACCGACAGCTCTATGGCTACACCTTC. It translates to CASMRNRQLYGYTF.

The chain links TRBV5-1 to TRBJ1-4, with D possibly matching TRBD1 (5 bases). CDR3 size: 15 residues. CDR1 is SGHRS, CDR2 YFSETQ, per germline. The V end was cut by 4 bases, the J end by 8 bases, with 18 bases between. The CDR3 DNA is TGCGCCAGCAGCGACCCACAGGCGGTGAGGGAAAAACTGTTTTTT. Protein sequence: CASSDPQAVREKLFF.

The chain employs TRBV19 and TRBJ1-6; a weak D match, TRBD1 (6 bases). Germline-derived CDR1 and CDR2 are LNHDA and SQIVND (reference sequence). CDR3 length: 14 residues. V was pared by 7 bases and J by 9 bases, with 16 bases between. CDR3 region: CASTPRGKGSPLHF. For the CDR3, the DNA is TGTGCCAGTACCCCGAGGGGGAAAGGTTCACCCCTCCACTTT.

This clone has a single count. This rearrangement joins TRBV7-9 to TRBJ1-2; D gene ambiguous. With 4 bases removed from V and 4 bases from J, the gap between germline ends came to 25 bases. CDR1 and CDR2 from the germline V gene are SEHNR and FQNEAQ (reference sequence). This CDR3 is 18 amino acids long. The CDR3 sequence is CASSSQYPFGEAGYGYTF. DNA for the CDR3: TGTGCCAGCAGCTCCCAATACCCCTTTGGGGAAGCGGGCTATGGCTACACCTTC.

The chain couples TRBV19 to TRBJ2-1, with 8 positions matching TRBD1. V lost 6 bases and J lost 2; bases outside the gene matches: 9. Germline V gene sequence: CDR1 LNHDA, CDR2 SQIVND (reference sequence). CDR3 length: 16 residues. The CDR3 nucleotides are TGTGCCAGTAGCTCCTCGGGGACAGGCCCCTACAATGAGCAGTTCTTC. This codes for CASSSSGTGPYNEQFF.

This sequence joins TRBV5-1 and TRBJ2-3; D possibly corresponds to TRBD1 (6 bases). The germline V and J ends were trimmed by 1 base and 3 bases, with 15 bases remaining between them. CDR3 length: 16 amino acids. CDR1 SGHRS and CDR2 YFSETQ come from the germline V gene. The CDR3 loop reads CASSLSTGIGTDTQYF. CDR3 sequence (DNA): TGCGCCAGCAGCTTGTCAACAGGGATAGGTACAGATACGCAGTATTTT.

The V and J genes are TRBV12-2 and TRBJ2-1; the listed D gene, TRBD2, was not tested against the DNA. TRBV12-2 is a pseudogene locus. The CDR3 has 17 amino acids. The CDR3 spells CASRRLAGIYSYNEQFF. CDR3 nucleotide sequence: TGTGCAAGTCGCCGACTAGCGGGGATCTACTCCTACAATGAGCAGTTCTTC.

The chain couples TRBV12-1 to TRBJ2-7; TRBD2 is the table's D call, not checked against the DNA. TRBV12-1 is classified as a pseudogene. The CDR3 runs 16 residues. DNA for the CDR3: TGTGCCAGCAGCTTATTCCTAGCGGGCACCTTCTACGAGCAGTACTTC. This codes for CASSLFLAGTFYEQYF.

The genes are TRBV11-2 and TRBJ2-7; possible D gene TRBD2, 6 bases. Germline V gene sequence: CDR1 SGHAT, CDR2 FQNNGV. V shed 6 bases and J shed 0 bases, with 15 bases lying between them. CDR3 size: 15 residues. The CDR3 DNA reads as TGTGCCAGCAGGCCTCTTGCGGGGTTCTCCTACGAGCAGTACTTC. Residues: CASRPLAGFSYEQYF.

The genes are TRBV19 and TRBJ1-2; the D gene is possibly TRBD1 (5 bases). The V end lost 3 bases, the J end lost 7 bases, and 12 bases lay between the germline ends. Germline-derived CDR1 and CDR2 are LNHDA and SQIVND (reference sequence). This CDR3 spans 13 amino acids. CDR3 amino acids: CASSMPGLGGYTF. CDR3 coding DNA: TGTGCCAGTAGTATGCCGGGACTGGGTGGCTACACCTTC.

This clone appeared a few times. The chain links TRBV19 to TRBJ1-5, with a possible D match to TRBD1 (5 bases). This CDR3 has 14 amino acids. With 1 base removed from V and 5 bases from J, the gap between germline ends came to 9 bases. Germline loops: CDR1 LNHDA, CDR2 SQIVND (reference sequence). CDR3 bases: TGTGCCAGTAGTATAGGTCAGGGTTATCAGCCCCAGCATTTT. It translates to CASSIGQGYQPQHF.